This T cell receptor beta chain was retrieved from a study of blood T cell repertoires in COVID-19. For the study at large: The United States, Italy and Spain were the sources of the acute and convalescent COVID-19 samples. In each case, the material was cDNA or gDNA derived from T cells, B-cell-depleted T cells, or PBMCs.

The ends lost 10 bases at V and 4 bases at J; junction bases unmatched: 13. In germline, CDR1 is LNHDA, CDR2 SQIVND (reference sequence). The CDR3 consists of 15 residues. TCRdb's copy holds only in-frame clones and misses some; the assay was immunoSEQ multiplex PCR. This repertoire shows over 45,000 clones, approximately 85% found once; its top ten account for about 12%. Sequencing was carried out using peripheral blood. This TCR derives from a human donor in a cohort sampled during active COVID-19. The chain is built from TRBV19 and TRBJ2-5; 9 nucleotides match TRBD1. Here the CDR3 reads CATRDRGSVGETQYF. CDR3 in DNA: TGTGCCACCCGAGACAGGGGGAGCGTCGGAGAGACCCAGTACTTC. Based on the CDR3 plus reference TRBV19 and TRBJ2-5, the full variable domain is DGGITQSPKYLFRKEGQNVTLSCEQNLNHDAMYWYRQDPGQGLRLIYYSQIVNDFQKGDIAEGYSVSREKKESFPLTVTSAQKNPTAFYLCATRDRGSVGETQYFGPGTRLLVL.